This T cell receptor (beta chain) was recorded in a study of cytomegalovirus exposure and HLA in healthy donors. Study as a whole: As an earlier analysis found, roughly 180 million T cells yielded about 120 million unique TCR beta sequences. Overall study findings and caveats: It was only CMV serostatus that was available as immune exposure information. HLA allele associations emerged for fewer than 20,000 TCR beta sequences in a later analysis, at 0.05 false discovery rate.

PCR was performed using 60 Vbeta and 13 Jbeta primers. Profiling relied on immunoSEQ multiplex PCR, and the TCRdb table lists in-frame clones only, not all of them. Counted here are about 120,000 clones, around 85% occurring once; the ten biggest clones make up roughly 4%. With respect to this clone: Its specificity is unknown.

This CDR3 spans 13 amino acids. The receptor's source is a man aged 18 to 29 in good health and CMV-seropositive. The sequencing input was PBMCs. The chain has TRBV21-1 and TRBJ1-2; the table calls TRBD1, which could not be checked here. TRBV21-1 is a pseudogene segment. In DNA, the CDR3 is TGTGCCAGCAGCAATGTGCAGAACTATGGCTACACCTTC. Its translation is CASSNVQNYGYTF.